This TCR beta chain was observed in a study of OX40 agonist ivuxolimab in advanced cancers. Study as a whole: Eligibility rules accepted prior anti-PD-1, anti-PD-L1 or anti-CTLA-4 therapy, and under 45% had some. Two cutaneous melanoma patients and one hepatocellular carcinoma patient, three in all, had partial responses.

The table came from immunoSEQ multiplex PCR; TCRdb's copy has only in-frame clones and leaves some out. This table holds approximately 100,000 clones, roughly nine tenths found once. The sampling schedule covered blood at baseline, cycle 4 day 1, and cycle 7 day 1. Germline trimming cut 6 bases from V and 7 bases from J; bases unmatched to any gene: 12. Germline CDR1 LNHNV, CDR2 YYDKDF (reference sequence). This CDR3 comprises 15 residues. The sequence derives from an adult with an advanced solid tumor such as melanoma, head and neck, liver or kidney cancer. Sequenced material: CD4+ or CD8+ T cells sorted from blood, taken in a trial of the OX40 agonist ivuxolimab. The V gene is TRBV15, the J gene TRBJ2-7, with 10 bases identical to TRBD2. CDR3 DNA sequence: TGTGCCACCAGTGAAAAAGCGGGAGGGCCAGGTGAGCAGTACTTC. Translated: CATSEKAGGPGEQYF.